A selection of T cell receptor beta chains follows, all from one sample in a study of CD8+CD57+ T cells in acquired aplastic anemia. TCRdb called the reads again in MiXCR, with one record for every CDR3 protein. The data contain a few hundred thousand distinct CDR3 sequences, roughly half of them singletons. Sample: sorted CD4+, CD8+, or CD8+CD57+ T cells (not recorded which) from PBMCs. The receptors were gathered from a human donor with severe aplastic anemia or a healthy control (not recorded which). Both conserved end residues are part of each CDR3. D genes are given only for firm matches. Clone size is not always given. Where it is, it says once, few, many or a class for expanded clones.

many TRBJ2-1 - TRBV7-2 TGTGCCAGCAGCTTATCACAGGAATACAATGAGCAGTTCTTC CASSLSQEYNEQFF
- TRBJ1-2 - TRBV24-1 TGTGCCACCAGTGATTTAGGACACGACTATGGCTACACCTTC CATSDLGHDYGYTF
- TRBJ2-1 - TRBV25-1 TGTGCCAGCAGTGAATCCTATGAGCAGTTCTTC CASSESYEQFF
once TRBJ2-2 TRBD1 TRBV5-1 TGCGCCAGCAGCCAAGACAGGGTCTCCGGGGAGCTGTTTTTT CASSQDRVSGELFF
once TRBJ1-1 TRBD1 TRBV7-1 TGTGCCAGCAGCTCACCCAGACAGGGAATGAACACTGAAGCTTTCTTT CASSSPRQGMNTEAFF
many TRBJ2-3 - TRBV7-8 TGTGCCAGCAGCTTAGAGGGCCAAAGGACAGATACGCAGTATTTT CASSLEGQRTDTQYF
- TRBJ1-2 TRBD1 TRBV24-1 TGTGCCACCAGTGGGTTTAGGACAGGGGAATATGGCTACACCTTC CATSGFRTGEYGYTF
many TRBJ2-3 - TRBV7-9 TGTGCCAGCAGGACGGCGGATACGCAGTATTTT CASRTADTQYF
- TRBJ1-4 TRBD1 TRBV20-1 TGCAGTGCTAGAGACTACCGGGACAGTCTGGAAAAACTGTTTTTT CSARDYRDSLEKLFF
- TRBJ2-7 TRBD1 TRBV7-6 TGTGCCAGCAGCCTAGAGGGACAGGGGTACTACGAGCAGTACTTC CASSLEGQGYYEQYF
many TRBJ2-5 - TRBV3-1 TGTGCCAGCAGCCAAGCCGCCAGAATTGAGACCCAGTACTTC CASSQAARIETQYF
- TRBJ1-2 TRBD1 TRBV6-1 TGTGCCAGTAAGTTGGGACAGCTCTATGGCTACACCTTC CASKLGQLYGYTF
once TRBJ2-1 - TRBV6-5 TGTGCCAGCAGTCCACGACAGCACAATGAGCAGTTCTTC CASSPRQHNEQFF
- TRBJ2-1 - TRBV20-1 TGCAGTGCTAGAGAGGGGGTGGCAAATGAGCAGTTCTTC CSAREGVANEQFF
few TRBJ2-5 TRBD2 TRBV20-1 TGCAGTGTGACCGGGACTAGCGGGGGGCGGCAAGAGACCAAGTACTTC CSVTGTSGGRQETKYF
- TRBJ2-7 TRBD1 TRBV2 TGTGCCAGCCGCCGGGACAGGGGCTACGAGCAGTACTTC CASRRDRGYEQYF
- TRBJ1-2 TRBD1 TRBV2 TGTGCCAGCAGTCCGGACAGGGGGCTTAACTCTGGCTACACCTTC CASSPDRGLNSGYTF
- TRBJ2-3 TRBD1 TRBV24-1 TGTGCCACCAGTGAAGGTCCGGGACAGGGTGTTGAAGATACGCAGTATTTT CATSEGPGQGVEDTQYF
many TRBJ1-5 TRBD1 TRBV20-1 TGCAGTGCTAGAGATTCGACAGGGCGCTTATATAGCAATCAGCCCCAGCATTTT CSARDSTGRLYSNQPQHF
- TRBJ1-4 - TRBV7-8 TGTGCCAGCAGCTTATCCATAGGAGGGAATGAAAAACTGTTTTTT CASSLSIGGNEKLFF
- TRBJ2-5 - TRBV9 TGTGCCAGCAGGGGGGTTTTACCCCCCCAAGAGACCCAGTACTTC CASRGVLPPQETQYF
- TRBJ2-7 - TRBV7-6 TGTGCCAGCAGCTTACGACAGGACGACCACGAGCAGTACTTC CASSLRQDDHEQYF
medium-sized TRBJ1-5 - TRBV10-3 TGTGCCATCAGTGAGTCCCGGGACGGACATCAGCCCCAGCATTTT CAISESRDGHQPQHF
- TRBJ1-2 - TRBV20-1 TGCAGTGCTAGAGCTTGGGGAGAGGGCGGCTACACCTTC CSARAWGEGGYTF
- TRBJ2-3 TRBD2 TRBV7-7 TGTGCTAGCAGCCGTCTCACCCCGGGACTAGCGATTCCAGATACGCAGTATTTT CASSRLTPGLAIPDTQYF
many TRBJ1-1 - TRBV13 TGTGCCAGCAGCCTCCAGTCGGTCGGGGCTTTCTTT CASSLQSVGAFF
- TRBJ1-2 - TRBV20-1 TGCAGTGCTGCTGACCGAACAGGAGTCGGCACCTTC CSAADRTGVGTF
once TRBJ2-6 - TRBV20-1 TGCAGTGCTATCTTACCGCTCTCTGGGGCCAACGTCCTGACTTTC CSAILPLSGANVLTF
many TRBJ1-4 - TRBV2 TGTGCCAGCAGTGGATGGAGGGCTGAAAAACTGTTTTTT CASSGWRAEKLFF
- TRBJ1-1 - TRBV14 TGTGCCAGCAGCCAGGGGGCTGGGGTGAACACTGAAGCTTTCTTT CASSQGAGVNTEAFF
- TRBJ2-1 - TRBV20-1 TGCAGTGCTAGAGATTGGGCGGGGAGCACAGATACGCAGTTCTTC CSARDWAGSTDTQFF
- TRBJ2-3 TRBD2 TRBV5-4 TGTGCCAGCAGCCAAAGACTAGCGGGGGGCACAGATACGCAGTATTTT CASSQRLAGGTDTQYF
many TRBJ1-5 TRBD1 TRBV20-1 TGCAGTGCTAGTCTGACCGGGACAGGGAATCAGCCCCAGCATTTT CSASLTGTGNQPQHF
many TRBJ2-7 - TRBV6-2/TRBV6-3 TGTGCCAGCAGTTACTCGACCCCCGAGCAGTACTTC CASSYSTPEQYF
- TRBJ2-7 TRBD1 TRBV5-1 TGCGCCAGCAGCCCGGGTGGGACAGGGGTAACCTACGAGCAGTACTTC CASSPGGTGVTYEQYF
- TRBJ1-5 TRBD1 TRBV2 TGTGCCAGCAGGGGATTGACAGGGGAACCCCAGCATTTT CASRGLTGEPQHF
- TRBJ2-7 - TRBV12-3/TRBV12-4 TGTGCCAGCAGTTTAGCACCCTACAGGAGCTCCTACGAGCAGTACTTC CASSLAPYRSSYEQYF
- TRBJ1-1 - TRBV20-1 TGCAGTGCTAGAAATGTCGAGGGAACCATGAACACTGAAGCTTTCTTT CSARNVEGTMNTEAFF
few TRBJ2-7 TRBD1 TRBV5-1 TGCGCCAGCAGCTTGAAGGGGGCAGGCAGCGAGCAGTACTTC CASSLKGAGSEQYF
- TRBJ1-1 - TRBV10-2 TGCGCCAGCAGTGCGGGAGGGTCTGAAGCTTTCTTT CASSAGGSEAFF
- TRBJ2-3 TRBD1 TRBV7-9 TGTGCCAGCAGCACCCGCTCCGGGACAGGGGGGGATACGCAGTATTTT CASSTRSGTGGDTQYF
- TRBJ2-7 - TRBV12-3/TRBV12-4 TGTGCCAGCAGTTTCGGGGACGAGCAGTACTTC CASSFGDEQYF
- TRBJ2-2 - TRBV7-3 TGTGCCAGCAGCCCACTTGGGGGGAACACCGGGGAGCTGTTTTTT CASSPLGGNTGELFF
many TRBJ1-2 TRBD1 TRBV9 TGTGCCAGCAGCGTAGGACAGGGGGGAAACTATGGCTACACCTTC CASSVGQGGNYGYTF
- TRBJ2-7 - TRBV7-2 TGTGCCAGCAGTCCAGACCCTCTAAGCTCCTACGAGCAGTACTTC CASSPDPLSSYEQYF
- TRBJ2-2 TRBD2 TRBV20-1 TGCAGTGCTCCTGCTAGCGGGGGAAACACCGGGGAGCTGTTTTTT CSAPASGGNTGELFF
many TRBJ1-2 TRBD1 TRBV5-6 TGTGCCAGCAGCCCGGACGGACAGGGGGCCTATGGCTACACCTTC CASSPDGQGAYGYTF
- TRBJ2-7 - TRBV7-2 TGTGCCAGCAGCTTAGTCAGAACTTATGGTCTGTACTTC CASSLVRTYGLYF
- TRBJ2-5 - TRBV24-1 TGTGCCACCAGTGATTTGCAAGGGTTTTCAGGTGGACAAGAGACCCAGTACTTC CATSDLQGFSGGQETQYF
once TRBJ2-1 TRBD1 TRBV19 TGTGCCAGTAGGGACAGGGCTGCCCGGGCGAATGAGCAGTTCTTC CASRDRAARANEQFF
- TRBJ2-3 - TRBV5-6 TGTGCCAGCAACACAGTGGATTGGGGTGGCACAGATACGCAGTATTTT CASNTVDWGGTDTQYF
- TRBJ1-2 - TRBV19 TGTGCCAGTAGTACCAAAACAGGGATTAACTATGGCTACACCTTC CASSTKTGINYGYTF
few TRBJ1-5 - TRBV20-1 TGCAGTGCTAGAGAGCAGCATAATCAGCCCCAGCATTTT CSAREQHNQPQHF
- TRBJ2-1 - TRBV9 TGTGCCAGCAACGGCGGGGATTCGGATGAGCAGTTCTTC CASNGGDSDEQFF
- TRBJ2-1 - TRBV20-1 TGCAGTGCTAACCTAGTAAGCTCCTACAATGAGCAGTTCTTC CSANLVSSYNEQFF
- TRBJ2-1 - TRBV6-4 TGTGCCAGCGGTGACAGGCCCAGCTCCTACAATGAGCAGTTCTTC CASGDRPSSYNEQFF
few TRBJ2-3 TRBD1 TRBV24-1 TGTGCCACCAGGGACAGGGTAGATACGCAGTATTTT CATRDRVDTQYF